A single sample is the source of the 32 T cell receptor beta chains below, sequenced in a study of vaccination and CD4 T cells after COVID-19. Their antigens remain unidentified. Treatment defined: approximately nine-day PBMC culture with coronavirus spike peptide pools or control peptides (ViraFEST assay). Sequencing of DNA taken from cultured CD4+ T cells relied on the Oncomine TCR Beta short-read assay. TCRdb re-called the PCR reads through MiXCR, storing one row per CDR3 protein. Altogether about 11,000 distinct CDR3 sequences are present, roughly 55% being singletons, with the ten largest covering over 7.5%. What was sequenced was CD4+ T cells from blood, cultured in vitro. The receptors were gathered from a human donor who had recovered from COVID-19.

The rearrangement joins TRBV28 to TRBJ1-5, with unresolved D. The CDR3 runs to 13 residues. Germline CDR1 reads MDHEN; CDR2 reads SYDVKM. V lost 4 bases, J lost 4 bases, and 8 bases lay in between. The CDR3 spells CASSSTENQPQHF. The CDR3 DNA sequence: TGTGCCAGCAGTTCGACGGAGAATCAGCCCCAGCATTTT. The full variable domain, completed using reference TRBV28 and TRBJ1-5, is DVKVTQSSRYLVKRTGEKVFLECVQDMDHENMFWYRQDPGLGLRLIYFSYDVKMKEKGDIPEGYSVSREKKERFSLILESASTNQTSMYLCASSSTENQPQHFGDGTRLSIL.

This chain uses TRBV2 with TRBJ1-5; D remains unclear. The CDR3 is made up of 14 amino acids. V lost 2 bases to trimming and J lost 0 bases, with 5 bases between them. The V gene's germline CDR1 is SNHLY and CDR2 FYNNEI. CDR3 nucleotides: TGTGCCAGCAGTGAAATACATAGCAATCAGCCCCAGCATTTT. Protein product: CASSEIHSNQPQHF.

This clonotype was observed a few times. CDR3 region: CSAGAGTGSGYTF. As DNA, the CDR3 is TGCAGTGCTGGGGCCGGGACAGGGAGCGGCTACACCTTC. The chain has TRBV20-1 and TRBJ1-2, with TRBD1 identical over 9 bases. In germline, CDR1 is DFQATT, CDR2 SNEGSKA (reference sequence). Germline trimming cut 5 bases from V and 8 bases from J; bases unmatched to any gene: 9. There are 13 residues in the CDR3.

This chain uses TRBV9 with TRBJ2-1; tentatively, D is TRBD2 (5 bases). V gave up 0 bases and J gave up 7 bases, with 14 bases separating them. Germline V gives CDR1 SGDLS, CDR2 YYNGEE. This CDR3 has 15 amino acids. The CDR3 reads CASSVGGDLYNEQFF. Written as DNA, the CDR3 is TGTGCCAGCAGCGTAGGGGGAGACCTCTATAATGAGCAGTTCTTC.

The V gene is TRBV20-1, the J gene TRBJ1-3, with TRBD1 matching over 7 bases. The junction had 5 bases not matched to a gene; V was cut back by 3 bases and J by 0 bases. This CDR3 has 15 amino acids. From germline, CDR1 is DFQATT and CDR2 SNEGSKA (reference sequence). The CDR3 loop reads CSASGDSLSGNTIYF. The DNA of the CDR3 is TGCAGTGCTAGCGGGGACAGCCTCTCTGGAAACACCATATATTTT.

CDR3 nucleotides: TGTGCCATCAGTGGTACCAATCAGCCCCAGCATTTT. As protein: CAISGTNQPQHF. The rearrangement joins TRBV10-3 to TRBJ1-5; D gene unclear. V shed 4 bases and J shed 3 bases, with 4 bases lying between them. The CDR3 totals 12 residues. Looked up from germline, CDR1 is ENHRY and CDR2 is SYGVKD.

The chain carries TRBV7-2 and TRBJ2-7; possibly TRBD1 for D (5 bases). The germline CDR1 and CDR2 sequences are SGHTA and FQGNSA. The CDR3 extends over 13 amino acids. Trimming removed 0 bases from V and 4 bases from J, with 7 bases in between. CDR3 sequence: CASSLARQYEQYF. In DNA form, the CDR3 reads TGTGCCAGCAGCTTAGCCAGACAGTACGAGCAGTACTTC.

The chain carries TRBV9 and TRBJ2-3; the match to TRBD2 covers 12 bases. Germline CDR1 SGDLS, CDR2 YYNGEE. With V trimmed by 4 bases and J by 5 bases, 8 bases remained unmatched. This CDR3 has 16 residues. The CDR3 protein is CASSQGLAGRIDTQYF. CDR3 coding DNA: TGTGCCAGCAGCCAAGGACTAGCGGGACGTATAGATACGCAGTATTTT.

The chain is built from TRBV4-3 and TRBJ1-1, with D uncertain. CDR1 LGHNA and CDR2 YSLEER come from the germline V gene. The CDR3 contains 14 residues. Trimming cost V 1 base and J 2 bases, with 8 bases left between them. Here the CDR3 reads CASSQGVYNTEAFF. The CDR3 DNA is TGCGCCAGCAGCCAAGGGGTTTACAACACTGAAGCTTTCTTT.

The gene calls are TRBV2 and TRBJ1-2; weak D call: TRBD1 (5 bases). This CDR3 comprises 15 residues. V lost 0 bases and J lost 7, with 15 bases in between. Germline CDR1 is SNHLY and CDR2 is FYNNEI. In nucleotides, the CDR3 is TGTGCCAGCAGTGAAGCAAGGGCAGGGACGGGTGGCTACACCTTC. Protein: CASSEARAGTGGYTF.

This clonotype was observed a handful of times. CDR3 bases: TGTGCCAGCAGCTCCCGACTAGCGGGAGATCGGGAGACCCAGTACTTC. Translating gives CASSSRLAGDRETQYF. The V gene is TRBV7-6, the J gene TRBJ2-5; TRBD2 aligns across 12 bases. This CDR3 comprises 16 residues. Trimming took 4 bases from V and 5 from J; bases not matched to a gene: 8. Germline V gives CDR1 SGHVS, CDR2 FNYEAQ. Filled out from reference TRBV7-6 and TRBJ2-5, the complete variable domain reads GAGVSQSPRYKVTKRGQDVALRCDPISGHVSLYWYRQALGQGPEFLTYFNYEAQQDKSGLPNDRFSAERPEGSISTLTIQRTEQRDSAMYRCASSSRLAGDRETQYFGPGTRLLVL.

The V and J genes are TRBV15 and TRBJ2-5; D is ambiguous. The V gene's germline CDR1 is LNHNV and CDR2 YYDKDF (reference sequence). V lost 1 base and J lost 2, with 8 bases in between. The CDR3 consists of 14 residues. The CDR3 loop reads CATSRVGRQETQYF. The CDR3 DNA sequence: TGTGCCACCAGCAGAGTGGGCAGGCAAGAGACCCAGTACTTC.

This chain uses TRBV12-3 or TRBV12-4 with TRBJ2-3; tentative D call: TRBD2 (6 bases). V was pared by 7 bases and J by 1 base, with 6 bases between. CDR3 length equals 12 residues. The CDR3 is CASKRGTDTQYF. Here the CDR3 DNA reads TGTGCCAGCAAGCGGGGCACAGATACGCAGTATTTT.

The chain uses TRBV4-1 and TRBJ1-5; a possible D gene is TRBD1 (5 bases). The CDR3 consists of 16 residues. V shed 0 bases and J shed 0 bases, with 9 bases lying between them. Germline assignment: CDR1 MGHRA and CDR2 YSYEKL. CDR3 coding DNA: TGCGCCAGCAGCCAAGAGGAGGGGTCTAGCAATCAGCCCCAGCATTTT. Its translation is CASSQEEGSSNQPQHF.

This chain uses TRBV20-1 with TRBJ2-2; perhaps TRBD2 as D (7 bases). Trimming removed 5 bases from V and 7 bases from J, with 14 bases in between. This CDR3 spans 13 amino acids. Germline assignment: CDR1 DFQATT and CDR2 SNEGSKA (reference sequence). Here the CDR3 reads CSAQRGGFGELFF. CDR3 sequence (DNA): TGCAGTGCTCAGAGGGGGGGATTCGGGGAGCTGTTTTTT.

This clonotype showed up just a few times. The chain couples TRBV7-2 to TRBJ2-3, with 7 bases lining up with TRBD1. Losses at the gene ends were 5 bases for V and 2 bases for J; bases not matched to a gene: 10. CDR3 length equals 16 residues. Germline V lookup: CDR1 SGHTA, CDR2 FQGNSA. The CDR3 nucleotides read TGTGCCAGCAGCCACAACAGGGGTCCCCACACAGATACGCAGTATTTT. This encodes CASSHNRGPHTDTQYF.

V gene TRBV27 combines with J gene TRBJ2-1, with D tentatively TRBD2 (6 bases). Per germline, CDR1 MNHEY and CDR2 SMNVEV (reference sequence). This CDR3 has 15 amino acids. V was cut by 2 bases and J by 0 bases, with 8 bases left in between. The CDR3 DNA follows: TGTGCCAGCAGTTTACGGGAGCCCTCCTACAATGAGCAGTTCTTC. Its protein is CASSLREPSYNEQFF.

Concerning this clonotype itself: One end of the junction does not line up with germline, which may come from a read error. The V call is TRBV7-7, the J call TRBJ2-2; 8 bases are a match to TRBD1. CDR3 length: 14 residues. From germline, CDR1 is SSHAT and CDR2 FNYEAQ (reference sequence). The CDR3 nucleotides read TGTGCTAGCAGCCAGAGACAGGGGAGCGGGGAGCTGTTTTTT. This gives the protein CASSQRQGSGELFF.

The J gene is TRBJ2-3, the V gene TRBV7-8; TRBD1 is a possible D gene (6 bases). The V end was cut by 0 bases, the J end by 2 bases, with 9 bases between. The germline gives CDR1 SGHVS, CDR2 FQNEAQ. This CDR3 is 15 amino acids long. The CDR3 region is CASSLAQGNTDTQYF. The CDR3 DNA reads TGTGCCAGCAGCTTAGCTCAGGGGAACACAGATACGCAGTATTTT.

For the CDR3, the DNA is TGTGCCAGCAGCTACGCAGGGGGCCAAAATCAGCCCCAGCATTTT. This sequence encodes CASSYAGGQNQPQHF. V and J are TRBV5-5 and TRBJ1-5; 8 bases map to TRBD1. This CDR3 is 15 amino acids long. J was trimmed by 4 bases and V by 3 bases; bases with no gene match: 6. Germline V CDR1 and CDR2: SGHKS, YYEKEE (reference sequence).

The chain uses TRBV7-9 and TRBJ2-7, with D uncertain. Trimming took off 5 bases at V and 2 bases at J, with 7 bases between the two ends. Germline assignment: CDR1 SEHNR and CDR2 FQNEAQ (reference sequence). The CDR3 sequence is 12 residues long. In DNA, the CDR3 is TGTGCCAGCAGCCCAGCAGCCTACGAGCAGTACTTC. As protein: CASSPAAYEQYF.

The chain couples TRBV20-1 to TRBJ2-7; D is ambiguous. CDR3 length: 14 residues. The germline V gene encodes CDR1 DFQATT and CDR2 SNEGSKA (reference sequence). V was clipped by 7 bases and J by 0 bases, with 16 bases between them. CDR3 DNA: TGCAGTGTCCTCCCGCTCGTGGACTCCTACGAGCAGTACTTC. Its protein is CSVLPLVDSYEQYF.

This clonotype counts as large. The chain couples TRBV30 to TRBJ2-3, with D tentatively TRBD2 (6 bases). The CDR3 length is 12 residues. Between the trimmed V and J ends, which lost 3 bases and 7 bases, there was a span of 11 bases. Germline V lookup: CDR1 GTSNPN, CDR2 SVGIG (reference sequence). The CDR3 nucleotides are TGTGCCTGGAGACTGGGCGGGAATACGCAGTATTTT. Translated: CAWRLGGNTQYF.

The J gene is TRBJ2-7, the V gene TRBV21-1; TRBD1, the D gene given by the table, was not confirmed from the DNA. TRBV21-1 is annotated as a pseudogene. The CDR3 has 17 residues. CDR3: CASIKEHAGTENYEQYF. As DNA, the CDR3 is TGTGCCAGCATCAAAGAGCACGCCGGGACAGAAAACTACGAGCAGTACTTC.

By share, this clonotype counts as large. The gene calls are TRBV20-1 and TRBJ2-3; D gene uncertain. Trimming shortened V by 0 bases and J by 2 bases, and 6 bases separated the two germline ends. The CDR3 extends over 13 amino acids. Germline V gene data show CDR1 as DFQATT and CDR2 as SNEGSKA (reference sequence). CDR3 sequence: CSARDRSTDTQYF. CDR3 DNA: TGCAGTGCTAGAGATCGTTCCACAGATACGCAGTATTTT.

The J gene is TRBJ2-7, the V gene TRBV6-1; possibly TRBD1 or TRBD2 for D (6 bases each). Between the trimmed V and J ends, which lost 7 bases and 0 bases, there was a span of 13 bases. Germline V CDR1 and CDR2: MNHNS, SASEGT. CDR3 length: 14 amino acids. CDR3 DNA sequence: TGTGCCAGCAAGGGGGGTCTCTCCTCCTACGAGCAGTACTTC. It codes for CASKGGLSSYEQYF.

This clonotype appeared a single time. The chain combines TRBV20-1 with TRBJ1-6; D possibly corresponds to TRBD1 (6 bases). V was shortened by 3 bases and J by 5 bases, with 8 bases between the two germline ends. CDR1 and CDR2 (germline): DFQATT, SNEGSKA (reference sequence). This CDR3 has 13 residues. The CDR3 region is CSASWTDNSPLHF. In nucleotides, the CDR3 is TGCAGTGCTAGCTGGACAGATAATTCACCCCTCCACTTT.

This chain links TRBV20-1 with TRBJ1-2, with 8 positions matching TRBD1. With V trimmed by 1 base and J by 0 bases, 19 bases remained unmatched. There are 20 residues in the CDR3. The germline CDR1 and CDR2 sequences are DFQATT and SNEGSKA (reference sequence). CDR3: CSARGLDRVRLGRSNYGYTF. The CDR3 nucleotides read TGCAGTGCTAGAGGGTTGGACAGGGTAAGGTTGGGTCGTTCTAACTATGGCTACACCTTC.

CDR3: CASSGDRGRDGYTF. In nucleotides, the CDR3 is TGTGCCAGCAGCGGGGACAGGGGGCGTGATGGCTACACCTTC. The rearrangement links TRBV6-1 to TRBJ1-2, with TRBD1 matching over 12 bases. Germline CDR1 reads MNHNS; CDR2 reads SASEGT. The CDR3 covers 14 residues. V lost 6 bases, J lost 6 bases, and 5 bases stayed unmatched.

The V call is TRBV27, the J call TRBJ2-2, with TRBD1 identical over 8 bases. Germline V CDR1 and CDR2: MNHEY, SMNVEV (reference sequence). After removal of 1 base from V and 7 bases from J, the junction contained 5 bases not matched to a gene. This CDR3 has 15 amino acids. CDR3 in DNA: TGTGCCAGCAGTTTATGGACAGGGTCGGGCGGGGAGCTGTTTTTT. Residues: CASSLWTGSGGELFF.

This chain joins TRBV24-1 and TRBJ2-2; D is ambiguous. The ends were cut back, 9 bases at V and 4 bases at J, with 11 bases in the middle. The CDR3 contains 13 residues. Germline values: CDR1 KGHDR, CDR2 SFDVKD. CDR3 DNA: TGTGCCACCCTCGAATCCGTCACCGGGGAGCTGTTTTTT. Translated, it gives CATLESVTGELFF.

The CDR3 spells CASRDLAGGNSNEQFF. Written as DNA, the CDR3 is TGCGCCAGCAGAGACCTAGCGGGAGGCAATTCCAATGAGCAGTTCTTC. The chain uses TRBV5-1 and TRBJ2-1; 11 positions agree with TRBD2. The CDR3 is 16 residues long. Per germline, CDR1 SGHRS and CDR2 YFSETQ. V trimming: 5 bases; J trimming: 6 bases; junction bases outside the gene matches: 10.